This section outlines one T cell receptor beta chain sequence together with its context. This table comes from immunoSEQ multiplex PCR, and its TCRdb copy is limited to in-frame clones, with some not included. The sample has about 250,000 clones, approximately 82% seen once. This sample was taken from a study of blood T cell repertoires in COVID-19. V was shortened by 5 bases and J by 10 bases, with 20 bases between the two germline ends. The CDR3 is 14 amino acids. Germline V gene data show CDR1 as MNHEY and CDR2 as SMNVEV (reference sequence). This chain uses TRBV27 with TRBJ1-1; D may be TRBD1 (5 bases). The receptor comes from a man in his forties who had been exposed to COVID-19. What was sequenced was PBMCs or T cells enriched from blood (not recorded which). The CDR3 here is CASSLRDGGVGAFF. Written as DNA, the CDR3 is TGTGCCAGCAGTCTCCGGGACGGCGGGGTAGGAGCTTTCTTT.